The next 29 T cell receptor beta chains were all read from a single sample in a study of brain T cells in children with intractable seizures. Time point indicated: blood from clinic visit 5 months post-surgery; TSC patient then seizure free. The assay was immunoSEQ multiplex PCR, and TCRdb's table has in-frame clones only and misses some. The data contain 300,000 to 400,000 clones, over 90% of them singletons. Source: peripheral blood, taken 4 to 6 months after surgery. These receptors were taken from a boy in the first two years of life with tuberous sclerosis and intractable seizures.

This sequence joins TRBV7-2 and TRBJ2-7; TRBD2 is a possible D gene (5 bases). Germline V gene sequence: CDR1 SGHTA, CDR2 FQGNSA. With 7 bases removed from V and 6 bases from J, the gap between germline ends came to 19 bases. This CDR3 contains 14 residues. The CDR3 DNA reads TGTGCCAGCAACCACGGCGGGTTTACGGGCGAGCAGTACTTC. Translating it yields CASNHGGFTGEQYF. Based on the CDR3 plus reference TRBV7-2 and TRBJ2-7, the full variable domain is GAGVSQSPSNKVTEKGKDVELRCDPISGHTALYWYRQSLGQGLEFLIYFQGNSAPDKSGLPSDRFSAERTGGSVSTLTIQRTQQEDSAVYLCASNHGGFTGEQYFGPGTRLTVT.

This clone was found once. In nucleotides, the CDR3 is TGTGCCAGCACCGAGGTGGTGTCAGACTACAATGAGCAGTTCTTC. Protein: CASTEVVSDYNEQFF. The V gene is TRBV7-9, the J gene TRBJ2-1; D uncertain. The ends were cut back, 7 bases at V and 3 bases at J, with 16 bases in the middle. Germline V gene lookup returns CDR1 SEHNR and CDR2 FQNEAQ (reference sequence). CDR3 length: 15 amino acids.

The chain carries TRBV5-4 and TRBJ2-1; 8 nucleotides match TRBD1. This CDR3 region has 14 residues. The V and J ends lost 3 bases and 4 bases, in that order; junction bases with no gene match: 3. In germline, CDR1 is SGHNT, CDR2 YYREEE (reference sequence). The CDR3 nucleotides are TGTGCCAGCAGCTGGGGACAGGAGTACAATGAGCAGTTCTTC. Encoded protein: CASSWGQEYNEQFF.

In DNA, the CDR3 is TGTGCCAGCAGTGAAAGCAATCAGCCCCAGCATTTT. Its protein product is CASSESNQPQHF. The chain combines TRBV2 with TRBJ1-5; D is unclear. This CDR3 contains 12 residues. The V gene's germline CDR1 is SNHLY and CDR2 FYNNEI. Trimming took off 2 bases at V and 1 base at J, with 0 bases between the two ends.

This chain links TRBV5-5 with TRBJ2-3; D perhaps matches TRBD1 (5 bases). Deletions cut 4 bases from V and 3 bases from J, with 12 bases between. Per the germline V gene, CDR1 is SGHKS and CDR2 is YYEKEE (reference sequence). The CDR3 loop spans 14 amino acids. The CDR3 sequence is CASSLLGDTDTQYF. In DNA form, the CDR3 reads TGTGCCAGCAGCCTATTAGGGGATACAGATACGCAGTATTTT.

The J gene is TRBJ1-2, the V gene TRBV5-1; 9 nucleotides align to TRBD1. Trimming removed 0 bases from V and 13 bases from J; junction bases left unmatched: 4. This CDR3 spans 12 amino acids. Germline CDR1 reads SGHRS; CDR2 reads YFSETQ. CDR3 in DNA: TGCGCCAGCAGCTTGGGGACAGGGGTGAGCACCTTC. Its protein is CASSLGTGVSTF.

This chain joins TRBV6-5 and TRBJ2-3; a possible D gene is TRBD1 (6 bases). CDR1 is MNHEY and CDR2 is SVGAGI in the germline V gene. The CDR3 sequence is 13 residues long. Trimming removed 5 bases from V and 6 bases from J, with 12 bases in between. CDR3 nucleotides: TGTGCCAGCAGTACAGGGCCTAAGGATACGCAGTATTTT. Translating it yields CASSTGPKDTQYF.

V gene TRBV24-1 combines with J gene TRBJ2-4; perhaps D is TRBD1 or TRBD2 (5 bases each). CDR1 and CDR2 from the germline V gene are KGHDR and SFDVKD. The CDR3 loop spans 15 amino acids. The V end lost 1 base, the J end lost 9 bases, and 15 bases lay between the germline ends. The CDR3 DNA follows: TGTGCCACCAGTGATTTACTAGGGGTCGGTAGCATTCAGTACTTC. Translated: CATSDLLGVGSIQYF.

This sequence joins TRBV19 and TRBJ2-7; tentatively, D is TRBD1 (6 bases). From germline, CDR1 is LNHDA and CDR2 SQIVND (reference sequence). Trimming took off 4 bases at V and 0 bases at J, with 16 bases between the two ends. The CDR3 is made up of 16 amino acids. In DNA, the CDR3 is TGTGCCAGTAGTACCCAGGGACAAATAAGCTCCTACGAGCAGTACTTC. It yields the protein CASSTQGQISSYEQYF.

The chain is built from TRBV6-1 and TRBJ2-3; 15 nucleotides align to TRBD2. The germline V gene encodes CDR1 MNHNS and CDR2 SASEGT. The CDR3 covers 17 residues. The junction had 6 bases not matched to a gene; V was cut back by 1 base and J by 7 bases. DNA of the CDR3: TGTGCCAGCAGTGAAGGGACTAGCGGGGGGGCCTGGAATACGCAGTATTTT. Protein sequence: CASSEGTSGGAWNTQYF.

The rearrangement uses TRBV7-3 and TRBJ2-3; 14 bases agree with TRBD2. CDR1 and CDR2 from the germline V gene are SGHTA and FQGTGA. The junction had 4 bases not matched to a gene; V was cut back by 5 bases and J by 6 bases. The CDR3 extends over 15 amino acids. The DNA of the CDR3 is TGTGCCAGCAGCCCAGGACTAGCGGGGGGTGATACGCAGTATTTT. Amino acid sequence: CASSPGLAGGDTQYF.

The chain has TRBV6-2 or TRBV6-3 and TRBJ2-3; no definite D call. V lost 1 base to trimming and J lost 2 bases, with 1 base between them. CDR3 length: 12 amino acids. Germline CDR1 MNHEY, CDR2 SVGEGT. The CDR3 DNA follows: TGTGCCAGCAGTTACTTCACAGATACGCAGTATTTT. Translating it yields CASSYFTDTQYF.

The chain is built from TRBV12-3 or TRBV12-4 and TRBJ1-5; weak D call: TRBD1 (6 bases). The CDR3 loop spans 12 amino acids. V was shortened by 7 bases and J by 3 bases, with 7 bases between the two germline ends. As DNA, the CDR3 is TGTGCCAGCACAGGGGACAATCAGCCCCAGCATTTT. It is translated as CASTGDNQPQHF.

The J gene is TRBJ1-3, the V gene TRBV19; D is unresolved. Trimming stripped 6 bases from V and 4 bases from J, with 10 bases between. This CDR3 has 13 amino acids. Per the germline V gene, CDR1 is LNHDA and CDR2 is SQIVND (reference sequence). The CDR3: CASSIRTGNTIYF. In nucleotides, the CDR3 is TGTGCCAGTAGCATCCGGACCGGAAACACCATATATTTT. The full variable domain, completed using reference TRBV19 and TRBJ1-3, is DGGITQSPKYLFRKEGQNVTLSCEQNLNHDAMYWYRQDPGQGLRLIYYSQIVNDFQKGDIAEGYSVSREKKESFPLTVTSAQKNPTAFYLCASSIRTGNTIYFGEGSWLTVV.

The chain is built from TRBV29-1 and TRBJ2-1; 9 bases match TRBD1. From germline, CDR1 is SQVTM and CDR2 ANQGSEA. The CDR3 is 12 residues long. V was pared by 7 bases and J by 7 bases, with 5 bases of the junction left unmatched. The CDR3 loop is CSGDRGMNEQFF. Written as DNA, the CDR3 is TGCAGCGGCGACAGGGGGATGAATGAGCAGTTCTTC.

This clone was picked up one time. The chain combines TRBV7-3 with TRBJ2-1; D is possibly TRBD2 (6 bases). The CDR3 totals 13 residues. CDR1 and CDR2 from the germline V gene are SGHTA and FQGTGA. V dropped 5 bases and J dropped 15 bases, with 20 bases sitting between them. The CDR3 loop reads CASSILSGTETFF. CDR3 nucleotide sequence: TGTGCCAGCAGCATCCTATCCGGGACTGAAACGTTCTTC. Full variable domain (rest looked up from reference TRBV7-3 and TRBJ2-1): GAGVSQTPSNKVTEKGKYVELRCDPISGHTALYWYRQSLGQGPEFLIYFQGTGAADDSGLPNDRFFAVRPEGSVSTLKIQRTERGDSAVYLCASSILSGTETFFGPGTRLTVL.

The V gene is TRBV29-1, the J gene TRBJ1-4; 9 bases agree with TRBD1. V trimming: 4 bases; J trimming: 7 bases; junction bases outside the gene matches: 7. CDR3 length: 14 amino acids. CDR1 SQVTM and CDR2 ANQGSEA come from the germline V gene. As DNA, the CDR3 is TGCAGCGTTGCGATGGGACAGGGAGTTGAAAAACTGTTTTTT. Protein sequence: CSVAMGQGVEKLFF.

This clone came up once. The chain joins TRBV24-1 to TRBJ2-3, with 15 bases lining up with TRBD2. Germline V gives CDR1 KGHDR, CDR2 SFDVKD. V lost 3 bases, J lost 6 bases, and 6 bases stayed unmatched. This CDR3 is built from 17 residues. The CDR3: CATSDTGLAGGLDTQYF. CDR3 coding DNA: TGTGCCACCAGTGATACGGGACTAGCGGGAGGTTTGGATACGCAGTATTTT.

The chain employs TRBV24-1 and TRBJ2-1; unclear D gene. V gave up 3 bases and J gave up 5 bases, with 13 bases separating them. This CDR3 is built from 15 residues. CDR1 and CDR2 from the germline V gene are KGHDR and SFDVKD. In DNA form, the CDR3 reads TGTGCCACCAGTGATCCCAACTTGGCCAACAATGAGCAGTTCTTC. Encoded protein: CATSDPNLANNEQFF.

The chain carries TRBV5-1 and TRBJ2-1; 11 positions agree with TRBD2. Unmatched junction bases numbered 4, after V lost 2 bases and J lost 9 bases. From germline, CDR1 is SGHRS and CDR2 YFSETQ. The CDR3 contains 14 residues. The CDR3: CASSLLAGAGEQFF. DNA for the CDR3: TGCGCCAGCAGCTTACTAGCGGGAGCCGGTGAGCAGTTCTTC. Together with reference TRBV5-1 and TRBJ2-1, the CDR3 gives the full variable domain: KAGVTQTPRYLIKTRGQQVTLSCSPISGHRSVSWYQQTPGQGLQFLFEYFSETQRNKGNFPGRFSGRQFSNSRSEMNVSTLELGDSALYLCASSLLAGAGEQFFGPGTRLTVL.

The rearrangement joins TRBV7-2 to TRBJ2-3, with 12 nucleotides matching TRBD2. This CDR3 spans 16 amino acids. V lost 5 bases, J lost 4 bases, and 7 bases stayed unmatched. The germline V gene encodes CDR1 SGHTA and CDR2 FQGNSA. The DNA of the CDR3 is TGTGCCAGCAGCCCTAGCGGGGGGGCCAGCTCAGATACGCAGTATTTT. It encodes CASSPSGGASSDTQYF.

The gene calls are TRBV5-1 and TRBJ2-7, with D tentatively TRBD2 (6 bases). The CDR3 loop spans 14 amino acids. V dropped 3 bases and J dropped 3 bases, with 13 bases sitting between them. CDR1 and CDR2 (germline): SGHRS, YFSETQ. The CDR3 sequence: CASSSGGPIYEQYF. Written as DNA, the CDR3 is TGCGCCAGCAGCTCCGGAGGGCCGATCTACGAGCAGTACTTC. The entire variable domain, with the rest obtained from reference TRBV5-1 and TRBJ2-7, is as follows: KAGVTQTPRYLIKTRGQQVTLSCSPISGHRSVSWYQQTPGQGLQFLFEYFSETQRNKGNFPGRFSGRQFSNSRSEMNVSTLELGDSALYLCASSSGGPIYEQYFGPGTRLTVT.

This sequence joins TRBV5-4 and TRBJ1-1; 7 positions agree with TRBD1. The CDR3 runs to 14 residues. Germline V gene lookup returns CDR1 SGHNT and CDR2 YYREEE (reference sequence). CDR3 sequence (DNA): TGTGCAGACAGCCCGGACAGGCAGAACACTGAAGCTTTCTTT. Translating gives CADSPDRQNTEAFF.

As DNA, the CDR3 is TGTGCCAGCAGTGACCAGGGAAGGGGGCAGTTCTTC. Its translation: CASSDQGRGQFF. The chain is built from TRBV2 and TRBJ2-1; tentatively, D is TRBD1 (5 bases). The CDR3 loop spans 12 amino acids. The germline V gene has CDR1 SNHLY and CDR2 FYNNEI. V was shortened by 3 bases and J by 12 bases, with 12 bases between the two germline ends.

The rearrangement uses TRBV5-1 and TRBJ1-6; the match to TRBD1 covers 8 bases. The length of the CDR3 is 15 residues. J gave up 9 bases and V 2 bases, and 7 bases lay outside the gene matches. CDR1 is SGHRS, CDR2 YFSETQ, per germline. The CDR3 coding sequence is TGCGCCAGCAGCTTTGGTCGGACAGGGCCTTCACCCCTCCACTTT. Translated: CASSFGRTGPSPLHF.

The V and J genes are TRBV4-1 and TRBJ2-2, with unresolved D. The CDR3 is 16 residues long. Trimming stripped 0 bases from V and 1 base from J, with 9 bases between. CDR1 is MGHRA and CDR2 is YSYEKL in the germline V gene. The CDR3 loop reads CASSQDKGLNTGELFF. The CDR3 region has the DNA TGCGCCAGCAGCCAAGATAAGGGCTTGAACACCGGGGAGCTGTTTTTT.

This chain links TRBV9 with TRBJ2-5; TRBD2 matches at 9 bases. The length of the CDR3 is 15 residues. The V and J ends lost 6 bases and 5 bases, in that order; junction bases with no gene match: 11. Germline-derived CDR1 and CDR2 are SGDLS and YYNGEE. The CDR3 nucleotides read TGTGCCAGCAACCCCGCGGGGGGGCCTGGGGAGACCCAGTACTTC. Its protein product is CASNPAGGPGETQYF.

The chain uses TRBV5-1 and TRBJ1-4; the match to TRBD1 covers 7 bases. The V gene end was trimmed by 0 bases and the J gene end by 6 bases; junction bases not matched to a gene: 5. This CDR3 is 15 amino acids long. Looked up from germline, CDR1 is SGHRS and CDR2 is YFSETQ. The DNA of the CDR3 is TGCGCCAGCAGCTTGGAAGGGACAGCCGATGAAAAACTGTTTTTT. This translates into CASSLEGTADEKLFF.

The gene calls are TRBV19 and TRBJ1-2; no definite D call. This CDR3 has 11 residues. V shed 8 bases and J shed 2 bases, with 6 bases lying between them. The germline V gene encodes CDR1 LNHDA and CDR2 SQIVND (reference sequence). The chain's CDR3 is CASGLNYGYTF. CDR3 coding DNA: TGTGCCAGTGGGTTAAACTATGGCTACACCTTC.